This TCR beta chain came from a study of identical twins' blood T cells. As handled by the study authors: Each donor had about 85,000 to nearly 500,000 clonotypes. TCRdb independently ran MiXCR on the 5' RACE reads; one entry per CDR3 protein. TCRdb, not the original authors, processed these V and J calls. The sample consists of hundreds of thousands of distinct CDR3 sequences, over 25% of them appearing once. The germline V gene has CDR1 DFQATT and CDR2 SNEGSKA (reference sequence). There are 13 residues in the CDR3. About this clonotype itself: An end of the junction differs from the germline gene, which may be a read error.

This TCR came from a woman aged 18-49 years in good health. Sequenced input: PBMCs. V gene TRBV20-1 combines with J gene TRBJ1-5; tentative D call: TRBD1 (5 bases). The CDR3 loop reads CSARQGSNRPQHF. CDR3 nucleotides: TGCAGTGCTAGACAGGGTAGCAATCGGCCCCAGCATTTT.